The source of this T cell receptor beta chain is a study of T cells in Graves' hyperthyroidism and ophthalmopathy. Study summary: Sampling of peripheral blood happened at initial diagnosis, prior to any treatment.

Each diagnosis drew on symptoms, thyroxine, TRAb, thyroid ultrasound and orbital computed tomography findings. Using over 8.5 ml of fresh peripheral blood, PBMCs were prepared. RNA transcripts were the template for amplifying TCR beta CDR3 regions. A set of HTBI primers served as the primers for a first-round RT-PCR of the TCR CDR3. TCRdb fed the multiplex PCR reads into MiXCR, producing one record per CDR3 protein. The sample consists of about 600,000 distinct CDR3 sequences, approximately 15% of them appearing once. V was pared by 8 bases and J by 1 base, with 15 bases between. CDR1 and CDR2 (germline): MNHNS, SASEGT. The CDR3 loop spans 15 amino acids. This clonotype was recorded a few times. Its antigen remains unknown. Whole-study findings and limits: Blood also contained most expanded thyroid clonotypes above 0.001.

This chain uses TRBV6-1 with TRBJ1-5; no clear D gene. The sequence was obtained from a woman between 40 and 50 years old with Graves' ophthalmopathy. The specimen sequenced was blood. The CDR3 spells CASHYPGASNQPQHF. The CDR3, as DNA: TGTGCCAGCCACTACCCGGGAGCGAGCAATCAGCCCCAGCATTTT.